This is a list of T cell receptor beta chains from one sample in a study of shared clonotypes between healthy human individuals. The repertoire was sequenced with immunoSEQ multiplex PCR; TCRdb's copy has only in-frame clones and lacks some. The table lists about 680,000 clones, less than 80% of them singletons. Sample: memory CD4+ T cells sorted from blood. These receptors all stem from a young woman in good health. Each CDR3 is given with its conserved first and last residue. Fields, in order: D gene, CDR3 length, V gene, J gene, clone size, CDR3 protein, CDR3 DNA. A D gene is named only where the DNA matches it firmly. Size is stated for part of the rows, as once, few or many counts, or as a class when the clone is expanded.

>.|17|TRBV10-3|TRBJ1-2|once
CAISPHQGSSSWYGYTF
TGTGCCATCAGTCCTCATCAGGGCAGCTCAAGCTGGTATGGCTACACCTTC
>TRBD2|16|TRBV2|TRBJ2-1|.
CASFLPGLASGREQFF
TGTGCCAGCTTCCTCCCGGGGCTAGCTAGCGGAAGGGAGCAGTTCTTC
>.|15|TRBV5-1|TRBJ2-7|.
CASSSGTGFSYEQYF
TGCGCCAGCAGCTCGGGCACAGGGTTCTCCTACGAGCAGTACTTC
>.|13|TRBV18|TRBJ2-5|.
CASSLNDEETQYF
TGTGCCAGCTCACTCAACGACGAAGAGACCCAGTACTTC
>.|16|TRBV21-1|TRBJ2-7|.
CASSKWGRQGWYEQYF
TGTGCCAGCAGCAAATGGGGGAGACAGGGGTGGTACGAGCAGTACTTC
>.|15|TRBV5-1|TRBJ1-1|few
CASSFGSLVNTEAFF
TGCGCCAGCAGCTTTGGGTCCCTTGTGAACACTGAAGCTTTCTTT
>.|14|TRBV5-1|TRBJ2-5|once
CASSRLQERETQYF
TGCGCCAGCAGCCGACTCCAGGAGCGGGAGACCCAGTACTTC
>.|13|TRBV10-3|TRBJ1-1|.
CAIRNPGNTEAFF
TGTGCCATCAGAAACCCGGGGAACACTGAAGCTTTCTTT
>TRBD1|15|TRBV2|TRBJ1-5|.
CASSEQGATSQPQHF
TGTGCCAGCAGTGAACAGGGGGCTACGAGTCAGCCCCAGCATTTT
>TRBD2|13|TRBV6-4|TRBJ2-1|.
CASSETSGSEQFF
TGTGCCAGCAGCGAGACTAGCGGGAGTGAGCAGTTCTTC
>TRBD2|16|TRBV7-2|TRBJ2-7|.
CASSPPGLAGSYEQYF
TGTGCCAGCAGCCCACCGGGACTAGCGGGTTCCTACGAGCAGTACTTC
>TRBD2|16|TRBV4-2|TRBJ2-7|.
CASSLTLAGISYEQYF
TGTGCCAGCAGCCTCACGCTAGCGGGGATCTCCTACGAGCAGTACTTC
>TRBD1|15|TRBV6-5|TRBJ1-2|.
CASTPATTGGAGYTF
TGTGCCAGCACCCCAGCCACGACAGGGGGGGCGGGCTACACCTTC
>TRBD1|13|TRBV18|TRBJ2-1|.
CASGRTGYNEQFF
TGTGCCAGCGGAAGGACAGGTTACAATGAGCAGTTCTTC
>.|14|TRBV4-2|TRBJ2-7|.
CASSQDRASYEQYF
TGTGCCAGCAGCCAAGATCGAGCCTCCTACGAGCAGTACTTC
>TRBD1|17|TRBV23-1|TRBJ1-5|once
CASSQSDGRGQEKPQHF
TGCGCCAGCAGTCAATCAGATGGCAGGGGGCAAGAGAAGCCCCAGCATTTT
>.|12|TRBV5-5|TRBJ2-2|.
CASRGQSGELFF
TGTGCCAGCAGGGGGCAGTCCGGGGAGCTGTTTTTT